A selection of T cell receptor beta chains follows, all from one sample in a study of blood T cell repertoires in COVID-19. The method was immunoSEQ multiplex PCR; TCRdb's version includes in-frame clones alone and lacks a portion of them. In the table there are 25,000 to 40,000 clones, around 87% of which are singletons. Sequences were obtained from peripheral blood. These receptor sequences come from a man aged 55 to 70 with active COVID-19. The CDR3 runs from the conserved cysteine through the conserved F or W. A D gene is named only where the DNA matches it firmly. Expanded clones get a size class; other rows say once, few or many, or leave the size out.

>TRBD1|TRBJ2-7|NA|TRBV6-5
CASTQTGNHYEQYF
TGTGCCAGCACCCAGACAGGGAACCACTACGAGCAGTACTTC
>TRBD1|TRBJ1-1|NA|TRBV12-3/TRBV12-4
CASLPGQHAEAFF
TGTGCCAGTCTCCCGGGACAGCACGCTGAAGCTTTCTTT
>NA|TRBJ1-1|NA|TRBV24-1
CATSVTVLTAFF
TGTGCCACCAGTGTGACAGTGCTAACAGCTTTCTTT
>TRBD1|TRBJ2-5|NA|TRBV27
CASSLRGQGETQYF
TGTGCCAGCAGTTTAAGGGGGCAAGGAGAGACCCAGTACTTC
>TRBD1|TRBJ1-2|few|TRBV5-1
CASSLAPQGEGGYGYTF
TGCGCCAGCAGCTTGGCCCCACAGGGGGAGGGTGGCTATGGCTACACCTTC
>NA|TRBJ1-2|NA|TRBV19
CASTAESFFYGYTF
TGTGCCAGTACCGCGGAATCGTTCTTCTATGGCTACACCTTC
>NA|TRBJ1-5|NA|TRBV19
CASTDPGVPQPQHF
TGTGCCAGTACCGACCCGGGGGTCCCACAGCCCCAGCATTTT
>NA|TRBJ1-6|NA|TRBV7-9
CASSFGSFGSPLHF
TGTGCCAGCAGCTTCGGCAGCTTCGGGTCACCCCTCCACTTT
>NA|TRBJ2-5|NA|TRBV14
CASSQLPGLGRETQYF
TGTGCCAGCAGCCAATTACCGGGACTCGGAAGGGAGACCCAGTACTTC
>NA|TRBJ2-1|NA|TRBV7-8
CASSLDAYSYNEQFF
TGTGCCAGCAGCCTAGACGCCTACTCCTACAATGAGCAGTTCTTC
>TRBD2|TRBJ2-3|NA|TRBV7-8
CASSRRGGTTDTQYF
TGTGCCAGCAGCCGGCGGGGGGGAACCACAGATACGCAGTATTTT
>TRBD1|TRBJ2-2|NA|TRBV5-8
CASSRGQGGGELFF
TGTGCCAGCAGCCGCGGACAGGGTGGCGGGGAGCTGTTTTTT
>NA|TRBJ1-2|few|TRBV12-3/TRBV12-4
CASSLGQNYGYTF
TGTGCCAGCAGTTTGGGCCAGAACTATGGCTACACCTTC
>TRBD1|TRBJ1-1|NA|TRBV7-9
CASSGRTGRAEAFF
TGTGCCAGCAGCGGTAGGACAGGGCGGGCTGAAGCTTTCTTT
>TRBD1|TRBJ2-4|NA|TRBV30
CAWGTVLAKNIQYF
TGTGCCTGGGGGACAGTTCTAGCCAAAAACATTCAGTACTTC
>NA|TRBJ1-4|NA|TRBV5-6
CASSLGAREKLFF
TGTGCCAGCAGCTTGGGGGCCCGTGAAAAACTGTTTTTT
>NA|TRBJ2-2|NA|TRBV5-6
CASTGTMSGELFF
TGTGCCAGTACCGGGACAATGTCCGGGGAGCTGTTTTTT
>TRBD2|TRBJ2-7|NA|TRBV7-8
CASSTGLAGAYEQYF
TGTGCCAGCAGCACAGGACTAGCGGGAGCCTACGAGCAGTACTTC
>TRBD2|TRBJ2-5|NA|TRBV30
CAWTLRLAGGPKQETQYF
TGTGCCTGGACCCTGAGGCTAGCGGGAGGGCCTAAACAAGAGACCCAGTACTTC
>NA|TRBJ1-2|few|TRBV19
CASSPQGRGYHGYTF
TGTGCCAGTAGCCCTCAGGGGAGGGGATACCATGGCTACACCTTC
>NA|TRBJ1-2|NA|TRBV4-3
CASSQDKIGNRVGYTF
TGCGCCAGCAGCCAAGATAAGATCGGTAACAGGGTCGGCTACACCTTC
>TRBD1|TRBJ1-1|few|TRBV11-2
CASSRDRDTEAFF
TGTGCCAGCAGCCGGGACAGGGACACTGAAGCTTTCTTT
>NA|TRBJ2-3|NA|TRBV7-9
CASSLRQGTSPSTDTQYF
TGTGCCAGCAGCTTACGGCAGGGAACTTCTCCTAGCACAGATACGCAGTATTTT
>NA|TRBJ2-2|NA|TRBV9
CASSPTVNTGELFF
TGTGCCAGCAGCCCAACAGTGAACACCGGGGAGCTGTTTTTT
>NA|TRBJ2-2|NA|TRBV5-1
CASSDGQPGELFF
TGCGCCAGCAGCGACGGACAGCCCGGGGAGCTGTTTTTT
>NA|TRBJ1-5|NA|TRBV19
CASSTQGEGQPQHF
TGTGCCAGTAGTACACAGGGAGAGGGTCAGCCCCAGCATTTT
>NA|TRBJ2-3|NA|TRBV14
CASSPRRDTDTQYF
TGTGCCAGCAGCCCCAGGAGGGACACAGATACGCAGTATTTT
>TRBD2|TRBJ2-2|NA|TRBV27
CASSSGLAGGFGELFF
TGTGCCAGCAGTTCTGGACTAGCGGGAGGGTTCGGGGAGCTGTTTTTT
>TRBD1|TRBJ1-4|NA|TRBV5-5
CASSFGTGHEKLFF
TGTGCCAGCAGCTTCGGGACAGGGCATGAAAAACTGTTTTTT
>NA|TRBJ1-5|once|TRBV21-1
CASSPRQGYSNQPQHF
TGTGCCAGCAGCCCTCGGCAGGGCTATAGCAATCAGCCCCAGCATTTT
>TRBD2|TRBJ2-1|few|TRBV6-6
CASSASSGSSYNEQFF
TGTGCCAGCAGTGCCTCTAGCGGGAGTAGTTACAATGAGCAGTTCTTC
>NA|TRBJ2-1|few|TRBV24-1
CATSDPKSYNEQFF
TGTGCCACCAGTGATCCGAAGAGCTACAATGAGCAGTTCTTC
>TRBD1|TRBJ2-7|once|TRBV18
CASSPPSGTEDYEQYF
TGTGCCAGCTCACCTCCGTCCGGGACAGAAGACTACGAGCAGTACTTC
>TRBD1|TRBJ2-2|NA|TRBV5-4
CASSRKTGTNTGELFF
TGTGCCAGCAGCCGCAAGACAGGGACGAACACCGGGGAGCTGTTTTTT
>NA|TRBJ2-3|NA|TRBV5-1
CASSRSGGSDTDTQYF
TGCGCCAGCAGCCGCTCTGGGGGCTCGGACACAGATACGCAGTATTTT
>NA|TRBJ1-2|NA|TRBV20-1
CSARDNGGYTF
TGCAGTGCTAGAGATAATGGCGGCTACACCTTC
>TRBD1|TRBJ1-4|NA|TRBV19
CASSIGDREDEKLFF
TGTGCCAGTAGTATTGGGGACAGGGAGGATGAAAAACTGTTTTTT
>NA|TRBJ2-7|NA|TRBV3-1/TRBV3-2
CASSQSRDSHYEQYF
TGTGCCAGCAGCCAAAGCCGGGACTCCCACTACGAGCAGTACTTC
>TRBD1|TRBJ1-4|NA|TRBV6-5
CASSYAQTGLGEKLFF
TGTGCCAGCAGTTACGCCCAGACAGGGTTGGGAGAAAAACTGTTTTTT
>NA|TRBJ2-5|NA|TRBV24-1
CATSDSHSETQYF
TGTGCCACCAGTGATAGCCATAGTGAGACCCAGTACTTC
>TRBD2|TRBJ2-7|NA|TRBV11-2
CASSLLRGVRNEQYF
TGTGCCAGCAGTCTTCTTCGGGGGGTCAGAAACGAGCAGTACTTC
>TRBD1|TRBJ1-2|NA|TRBV30
CAWSVGQGNGYTF
TGTGCCTGGAGTGTAGGACAGGGTAATGGCTACACCTTC